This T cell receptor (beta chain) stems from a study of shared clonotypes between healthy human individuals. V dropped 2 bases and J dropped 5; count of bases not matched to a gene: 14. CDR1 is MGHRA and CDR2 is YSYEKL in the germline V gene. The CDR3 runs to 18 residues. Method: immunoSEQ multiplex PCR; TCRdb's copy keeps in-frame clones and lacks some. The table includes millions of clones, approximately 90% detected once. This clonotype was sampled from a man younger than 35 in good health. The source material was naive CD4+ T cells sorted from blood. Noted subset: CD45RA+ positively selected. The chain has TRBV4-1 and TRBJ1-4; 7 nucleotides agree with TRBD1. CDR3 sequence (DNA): TGCGCCAGCAGCCAAATACTCACAGGGGAGGTGACCAATGAAAAACTGTTTTTT. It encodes CASSQILTGEVTNEKLFF.